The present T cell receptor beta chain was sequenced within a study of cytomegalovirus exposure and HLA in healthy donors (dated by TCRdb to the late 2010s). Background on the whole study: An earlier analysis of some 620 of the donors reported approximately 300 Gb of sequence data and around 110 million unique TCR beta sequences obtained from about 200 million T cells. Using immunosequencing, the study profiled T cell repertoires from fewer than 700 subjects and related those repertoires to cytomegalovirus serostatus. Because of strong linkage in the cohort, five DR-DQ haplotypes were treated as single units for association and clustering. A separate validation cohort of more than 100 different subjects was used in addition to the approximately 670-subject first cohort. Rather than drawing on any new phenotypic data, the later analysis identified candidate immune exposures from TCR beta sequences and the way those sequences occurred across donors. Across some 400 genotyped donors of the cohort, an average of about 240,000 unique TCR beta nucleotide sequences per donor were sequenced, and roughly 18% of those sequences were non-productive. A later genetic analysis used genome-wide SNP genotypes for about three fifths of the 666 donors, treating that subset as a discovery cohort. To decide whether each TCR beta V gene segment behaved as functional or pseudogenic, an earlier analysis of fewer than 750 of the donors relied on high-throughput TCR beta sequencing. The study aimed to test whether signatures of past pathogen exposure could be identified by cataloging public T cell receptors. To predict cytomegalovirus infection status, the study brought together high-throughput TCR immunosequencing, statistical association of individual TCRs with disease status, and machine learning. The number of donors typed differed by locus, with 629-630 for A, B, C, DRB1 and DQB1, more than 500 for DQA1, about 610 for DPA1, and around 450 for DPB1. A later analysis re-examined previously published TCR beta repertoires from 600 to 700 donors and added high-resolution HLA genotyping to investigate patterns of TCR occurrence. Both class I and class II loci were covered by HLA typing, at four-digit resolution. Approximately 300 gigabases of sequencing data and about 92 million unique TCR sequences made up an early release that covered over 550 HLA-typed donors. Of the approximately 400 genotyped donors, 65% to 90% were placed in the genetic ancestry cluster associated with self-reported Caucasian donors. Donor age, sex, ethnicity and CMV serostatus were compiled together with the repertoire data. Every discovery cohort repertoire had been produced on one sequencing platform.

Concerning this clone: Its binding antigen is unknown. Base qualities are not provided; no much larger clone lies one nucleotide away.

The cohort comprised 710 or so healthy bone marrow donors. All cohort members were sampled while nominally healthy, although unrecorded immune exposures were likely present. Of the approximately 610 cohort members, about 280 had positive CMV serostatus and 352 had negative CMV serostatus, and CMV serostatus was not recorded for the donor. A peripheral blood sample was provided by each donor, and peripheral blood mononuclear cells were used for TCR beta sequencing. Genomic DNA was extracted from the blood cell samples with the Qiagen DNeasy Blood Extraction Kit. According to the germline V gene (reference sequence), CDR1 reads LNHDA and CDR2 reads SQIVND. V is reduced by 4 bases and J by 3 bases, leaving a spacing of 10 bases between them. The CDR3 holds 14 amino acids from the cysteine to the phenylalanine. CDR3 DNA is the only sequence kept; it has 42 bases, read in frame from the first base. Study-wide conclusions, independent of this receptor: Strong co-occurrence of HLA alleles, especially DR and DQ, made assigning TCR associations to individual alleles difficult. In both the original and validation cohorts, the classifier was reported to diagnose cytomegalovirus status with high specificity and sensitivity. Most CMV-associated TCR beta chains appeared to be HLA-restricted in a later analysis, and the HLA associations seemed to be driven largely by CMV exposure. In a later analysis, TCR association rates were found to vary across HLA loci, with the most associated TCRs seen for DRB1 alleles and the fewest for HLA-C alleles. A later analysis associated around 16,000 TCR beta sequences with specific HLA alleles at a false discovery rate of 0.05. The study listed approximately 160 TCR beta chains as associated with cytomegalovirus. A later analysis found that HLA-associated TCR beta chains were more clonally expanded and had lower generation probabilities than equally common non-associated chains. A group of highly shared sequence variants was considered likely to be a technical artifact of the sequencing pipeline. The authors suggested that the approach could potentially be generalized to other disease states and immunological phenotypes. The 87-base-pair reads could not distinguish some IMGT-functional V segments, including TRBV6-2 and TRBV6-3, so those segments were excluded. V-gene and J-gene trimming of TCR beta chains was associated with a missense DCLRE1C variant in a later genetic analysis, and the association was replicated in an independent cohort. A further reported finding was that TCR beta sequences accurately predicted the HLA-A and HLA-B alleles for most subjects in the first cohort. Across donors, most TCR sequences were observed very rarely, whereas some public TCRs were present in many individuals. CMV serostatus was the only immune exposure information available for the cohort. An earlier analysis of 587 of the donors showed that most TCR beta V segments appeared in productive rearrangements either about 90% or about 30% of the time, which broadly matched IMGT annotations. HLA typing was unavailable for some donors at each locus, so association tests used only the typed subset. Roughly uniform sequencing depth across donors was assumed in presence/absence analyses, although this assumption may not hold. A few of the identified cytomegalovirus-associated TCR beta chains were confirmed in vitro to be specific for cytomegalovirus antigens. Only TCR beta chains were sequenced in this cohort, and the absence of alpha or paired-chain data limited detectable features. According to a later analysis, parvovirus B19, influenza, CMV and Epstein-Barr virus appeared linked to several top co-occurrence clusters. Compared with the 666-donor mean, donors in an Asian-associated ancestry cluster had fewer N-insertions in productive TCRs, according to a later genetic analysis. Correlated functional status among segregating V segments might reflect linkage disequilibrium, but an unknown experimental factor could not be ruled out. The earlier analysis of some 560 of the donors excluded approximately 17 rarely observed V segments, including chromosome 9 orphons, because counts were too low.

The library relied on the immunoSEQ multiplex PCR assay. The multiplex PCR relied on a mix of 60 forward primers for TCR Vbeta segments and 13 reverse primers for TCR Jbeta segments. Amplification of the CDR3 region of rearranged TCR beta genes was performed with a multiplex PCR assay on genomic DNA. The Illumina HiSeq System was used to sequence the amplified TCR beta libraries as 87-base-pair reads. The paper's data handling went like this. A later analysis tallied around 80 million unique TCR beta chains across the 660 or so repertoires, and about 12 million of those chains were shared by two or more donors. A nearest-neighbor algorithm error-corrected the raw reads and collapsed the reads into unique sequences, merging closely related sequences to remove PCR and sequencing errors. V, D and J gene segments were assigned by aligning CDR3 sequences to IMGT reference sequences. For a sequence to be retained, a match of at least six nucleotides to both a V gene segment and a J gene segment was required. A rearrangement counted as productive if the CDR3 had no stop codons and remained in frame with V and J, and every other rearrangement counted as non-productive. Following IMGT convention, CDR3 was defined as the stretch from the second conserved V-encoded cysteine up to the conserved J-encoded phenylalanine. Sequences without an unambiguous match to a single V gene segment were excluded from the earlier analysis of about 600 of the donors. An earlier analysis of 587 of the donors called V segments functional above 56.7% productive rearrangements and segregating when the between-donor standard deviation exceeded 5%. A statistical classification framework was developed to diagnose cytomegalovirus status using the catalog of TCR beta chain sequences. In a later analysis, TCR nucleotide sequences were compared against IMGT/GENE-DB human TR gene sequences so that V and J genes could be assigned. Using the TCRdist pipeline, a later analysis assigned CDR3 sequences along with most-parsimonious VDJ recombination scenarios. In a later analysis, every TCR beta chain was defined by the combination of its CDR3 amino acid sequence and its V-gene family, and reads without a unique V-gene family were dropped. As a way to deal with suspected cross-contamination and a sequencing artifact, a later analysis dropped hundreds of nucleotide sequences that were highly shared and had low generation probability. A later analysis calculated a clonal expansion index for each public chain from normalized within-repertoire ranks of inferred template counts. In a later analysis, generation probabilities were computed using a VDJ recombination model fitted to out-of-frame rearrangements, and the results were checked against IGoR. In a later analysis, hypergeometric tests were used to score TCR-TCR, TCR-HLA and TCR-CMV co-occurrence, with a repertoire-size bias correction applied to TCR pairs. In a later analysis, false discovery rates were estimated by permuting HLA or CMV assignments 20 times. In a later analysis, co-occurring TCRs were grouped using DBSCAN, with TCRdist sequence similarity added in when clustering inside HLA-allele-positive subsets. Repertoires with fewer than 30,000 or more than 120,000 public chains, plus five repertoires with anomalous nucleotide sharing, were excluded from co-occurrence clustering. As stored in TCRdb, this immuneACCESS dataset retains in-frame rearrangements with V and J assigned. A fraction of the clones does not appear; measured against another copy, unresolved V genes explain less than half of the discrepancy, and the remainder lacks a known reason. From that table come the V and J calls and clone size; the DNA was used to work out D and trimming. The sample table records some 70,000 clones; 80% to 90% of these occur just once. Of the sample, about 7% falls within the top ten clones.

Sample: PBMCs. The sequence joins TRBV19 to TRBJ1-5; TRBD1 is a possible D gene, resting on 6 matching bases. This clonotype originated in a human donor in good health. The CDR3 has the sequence CASSTQGPNQPQHF. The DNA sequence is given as TGTGCCAGTAGTACACAGGGACCCAATCAGCCCCAGCATTTT.